This TCR beta chain was profiled in a study of cytomegalovirus exposure and HLA in healthy donors. 60 Vbeta and 13 Jbeta primers were used in PCR. Sequencing used immunoSEQ multiplex PCR; TCRdb keeps in-frame clones, though not all of them. The repertoire consists of roughly 120,000 clones, with 81% occurring once and the leading ten covering roughly 2.2%. Germline V gene data show CDR1 as MNHEY and CDR2 as SMNVEV (reference sequence). The junction had 9 bases not matched to a gene; V was cut back by 5 bases and J by 0 bases. The CDR3 contains 17 residues. This chain connects TRBV27 to TRBJ1-3, with 8 bases matching TRBD1. This sequence was found in a middle-aged woman in good health and CMV-seronegative. The sample taken for sequencing was PBMCs. As DNA, the CDR3 is TGTGCCAGCAGTCGCCTGACAGGGGTCGACTCTGGAAACACCATATATTTT. It translates to CASSRLTGVDSGNTIYF.